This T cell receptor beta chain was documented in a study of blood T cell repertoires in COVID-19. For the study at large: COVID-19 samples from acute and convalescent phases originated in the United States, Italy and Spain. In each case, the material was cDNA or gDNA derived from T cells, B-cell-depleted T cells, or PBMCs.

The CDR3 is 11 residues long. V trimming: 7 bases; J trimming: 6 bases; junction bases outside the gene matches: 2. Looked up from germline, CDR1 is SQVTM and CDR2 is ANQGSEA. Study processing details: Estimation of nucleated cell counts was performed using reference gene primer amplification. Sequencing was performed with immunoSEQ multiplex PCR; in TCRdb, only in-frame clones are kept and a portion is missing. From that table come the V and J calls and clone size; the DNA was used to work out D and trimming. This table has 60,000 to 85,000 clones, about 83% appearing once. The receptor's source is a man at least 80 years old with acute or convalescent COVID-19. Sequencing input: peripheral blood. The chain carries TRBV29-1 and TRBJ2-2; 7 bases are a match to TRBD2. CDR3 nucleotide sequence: TGCAGCGCTCGGGGGGCCGGGGAGCTGTTTTTT. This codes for CSARGAGELFF.